This T cell receptor beta chain originates from a study of blood T cell repertoires in COVID-19. The table came from immunoSEQ multiplex PCR; TCRdb's copy has only in-frame clones and leaves some out. The profile shows 150,000 to 160,000 clones, under 95% of them singletons. The CDR3 spans 14 residues. The junction had 10 bases not matched to a gene; V was cut back by 5 bases and J by 7 bases. Germline V gene lookup returns CDR1 SEHNR and CDR2 FQNEAQ (reference sequence). The receptor's source is a middle-aged man with acute or convalescent COVID-19. The sample comprised peripheral blood. The gene calls are TRBV7-9 and TRBJ1-1, with 7 bases fitting TRBD1. CDR3 residues: CASSLYRGRREAFF. DNA of the CDR3: TGTGCCAGCAGCCTATACAGGGGTCGTCGTGAAGCTTTCTTT. Variable domain in full (rest from reference TRBV7-9 and TRBJ1-1): DTGVSQNPRHKITKRGQNVTFRCDPISEHNRLYWYRQTLGQGPEFLTYFQNEAQLEKSRLLSDRFSAERPKGSFSTLEIQRTEQGDSAMYLCASSLYRGRREAFFGQGTRLTVV.